The rows below give T cell receptor beta chains drawn from one sample of a study of high-grade serous ovarian cancer treatment subgroups. Using immunoSEQ multiplex PCR, the repertoire was profiled, and TCRdb retains in-frame clones only, with some absent. The data show approximately 10,000 clones, about three quarters seen once. Sequencing used tumor tissue. The receptors stem from a human donor with high-grade serous ovarian cancer. CDR3s include the opening cysteine and the closing phenylalanine or tryptophan.

TRBV7-8,TRBJ2-5,18,CASSFRASPGQGLETQYF
TRBV5-1,TRBJ1-2,13,CASSLEGKPGYTF
TRBV5-8,TRBJ2-3,14,CASSLAGGTDTQYF
TRBV6-1,TRBJ2-7,13,CASSVAGPYEQYF
TRBV10-2,TRBJ2-3,13,CASRGMGTDTQYF
TRBV4-1,TRBJ2-1,15,CASSQEGTGGFEQFF
TRBV6-6,TRBJ2-7,14,CASRISGSSYEQYF
TRBV5-1,TRBJ2-1,14,CASSLSGGYNEQFF
TRBV5-5,TRBJ2-3,17,CASSLARLAGGPDTQYF
TRBV19,TRBJ2-7,14,CACSVTGDAYEQYF
TRBV6-5,-,15,CASSYSNSGGYEQYF
TRBV6-1,TRBJ1-3,18,CASNDMVQGRISGNTIYF
TRBV6-4,TRBJ2-3,13,CASSRDGADTQYF
TRBV10-2,TRBJ1-6,13,CASSLTGDSPLHF
TRBV7-8,TRBJ2-7,15,CASSTGTGRSYEQYF
TRBV27,TRBJ1-2,14,CASSSDLLGYGYTF
TRBV5-6,TRBJ1-5,15,CASSLAGSGNQPQHF
TRBV29-1,TRBJ2-7,14,CSARGSQLTYEQYF